A single sample gave rise to the 3 T cell receptor beta chains below, sequenced in a study of T-cell memory formation after mild COVID-19. TCRdb independently ran MiXCR on the 5' RACE reads; one entry per CDR3 protein. The table has approximately 560,000 distinct CDR3 sequences, roughly a sixth seen once; the top ten hold less than 10%. The material sequenced was PBMCs or a T cell subset sorted from them (not recorded which). The receptors were gathered from an adult woman who had mild COVID-19 (a few samples of this study predate the infection). Cell type and time point are not known.

J is TRBJ2-1 and V is TRBV18; weak D call: TRBD2 (5 bases). V was pared by 5 bases and J by 3 bases, with 8 bases between. Germline V CDR1 and CDR2: KGHSH, LQKENI. This CDR3 has 13 residues. CDR3 bases: TGTGCCAGCTCATCCGAGGGCTACAATGAGCAGTTCTTC. Protein: CASSSEGYNEQFF. Full variable domain (rest looked up from reference TRBV18 and TRBJ2-1): NAGVMQNPRHLVRRRGQEARLRCSPMKGHSHVYWYRQLPEEGLKFMVYLQKENIIDESGMPKERFSAEFPKEGPSILRIQQVVRGDSAAYFCASSSEGYNEQFFGPGTRLTVL.

J is TRBJ2-1 and V is TRBV7-3, with D possibly matching TRBD2 (6 bases). The CDR3 contains 16 residues. The V gene's germline CDR1 is SGHTA and CDR2 FQGTGA. V gave up 3 bases and J gave up 8 bases, with 20 bases separating them. The CDR3 spells CASSFLTRGPTDEQFF. For the CDR3, the DNA is TGTGCCAGCAGCTTTCTGACTAGAGGTCCTACGGATGAGCAGTTCTTC.

This clonotype was observed a few times. The chain employs TRBV5-1 and TRBJ2-5; the D is unclear. Germline lookup yields CDR1 SGHRS and CDR2 YFSETQ. The CDR3 consists of 13 residues. Trimming left V 3 bases short and J 4 bases short, with 10 bases between. The CDR3 loop is CASSSPPVETQYF. Written as DNA, the CDR3 is TGCGCCAGCAGCTCGCCTCCGGTAGAGACCCAGTACTTC. Supplemented by reference TRBV5-1 and TRBJ2-5, the full variable domain reads KAGVTQTPRYLIKTRGQQVTLSCSPISGHRSVSWYQQTPGQGLQFLFEYFSETQRNKGNFPGRFSGRQFSNSRSEMNVSTLELGDSALYLCASSSPPVETQYFGPGTRLLVL.